This T cell receptor beta chain appears in the sequencing data of a study of human T cells and chemical hapten exposure. Turning to the study itself: Upper-back patch tests with 0.01% DPC were read at 6 days. Patients having alopecia areata, totalis or universalis were mostly female.

The CDR3 contains 15 residues. Germline V gives CDR1 DFQATT, CDR2 SNEGSKA (reference sequence). V was trimmed by 6 bases and J by 1 base, leaving 15 bases between them. Indicated time point: patch test 2, 6 weeks after DPC sensitization. Treatment: therapeutic diphenylcyclopropenone sensitization with weekly scalp DPC. Participating donors were patients with alopecia, aged 18 to 70 years, considered appropriate candidates for DPC. Individual cDNA molecules had unique molecular identifiers attached to them by the library. TCRdb independently ran MiXCR on the RACE reads; one entry per CDR3 protein. The sample contains approximately 69,000 distinct CDR3 sequences, approximately 10% of which appear only once.

This TCR came from a woman in her 50s with alopecia areata. Some clones in this sample may be carry-over from other donors' samples. The sequencing here drew on whole blood, taken in connection with sensitization to the hapten diphenylcyclopropenone (DPC). The chain links TRBV20-1 to TRBJ2-2, with D possibly matching TRBD2 (6 bases). The CDR3 DNA follows: TGCAGTGCCATAACGGGACTCTTGAACACCGGGGAGCTGTTTTTT. Amino acids: CSAITGLLNTGELFF.